This T cell receptor beta chain was retrieved from a study of cytomegalovirus exposure and HLA in healthy donors. Points from the study as a whole: Later genetic work tied a missense DCLRE1C variant to beta-chain V and J trimming. V segments that were indistinguishable, TRBV6-2 and TRBV6-3 among them, were omitted from analysis.

For this clone: Its cognate antigen is unknown.

The PCR was carried out with 60 Vbeta primers and 13 Jbeta primers. TCRdb's table, derived via immunoSEQ multiplex PCR, lists solely in-frame clones and lacks some. The top ten hold 0.71% of the sample, which has hundreds of thousands of clones, approximately 88% seen once. Germline CDR1 and CDR2: MNHEY and SVGAGI. The CDR3 extends over 14 amino acids. J was trimmed by 7 bases and V by 6 bases; bases with no gene match: 8. The sequence derives from a boy between 2 and 10 years old in good health and CMV-seronegative. Sequenced material: PBMCs. The rearrangement links TRBV6-5 to TRBJ2-1; 8 bases line up with TRBD2. In DNA form, the CDR3 reads TGTGCCAGCAGCGCCTCGGGAGGGCTTAATGAGCAGTTCTTC. Its translation: CASSASGGLNEQFF.